The 30 T cell receptor beta chains below come from one sample, sequenced in a study of blood T cell repertoires in COVID-19. Here immunoSEQ multiplex PCR was the method, and the copy in TCRdb shows in-frame clones only, minus some. The table has 200,000 or so clones, roughly 80% seen once. Sequencing was done on a sample of peripheral blood. These TCRs come from a man aged 30 to 39 with active or convalescent COVID-19.

The genes are TRBV29-1 and TRBJ1-2; no clear D gene. Germline V gene lookup returns CDR1 SQVTM and CDR2 ANQGSEA. The CDR3 covers 13 residues. Trimming removed 4 bases from V and 8 bases from J, with 17 bases in between. DNA for the CDR3: TGCAGCGTTGTAGGGAGCCAATTTAACGGCTACACCTTC. Translated: CSVVGSQFNGYTF.

CDR3 nucleotides: TGTGCCAGCAGTTTTCCCTTCAGGTCGGACAATGAGCAGTTCTTC. Its translation: CASSFPFRSDNEQFF. The chain has TRBV28 and TRBJ2-1; D is ambiguous. Trimming took off 3 bases at V and 5 bases at J, with 14 bases between the two ends. The germline V gene encodes CDR1 MDHEN and CDR2 SYDVKM. This CDR3 has 15 amino acids.

The chain carries TRBV28 and TRBJ1-2; 10 positions match TRBD1. J lost 3 bases, V lost 5 bases, and 9 bases had no gene match. This CDR3 spans 16 amino acids. The germline V gene has CDR1 MDHEN and CDR2 SYDVKM. This chain's CDR3 is CASSNIDGTGDYGYTF. The CDR3 bases are TGTGCCAGCAGTAACATAGACGGGACAGGGGACTATGGCTACACCTTC.

In this sample, this clone turned up once. The chain uses TRBV6-1 and TRBJ2-3; 7 bases fit TRBD2. V dropped 2 bases and J dropped 3; count of bases not matched to a gene: 5. The V gene's germline CDR1 is MNHNS and CDR2 SASEGT. This CDR3 contains 15 residues. DNA of the CDR3: TGTGCCAGCAGTGAATTGCTAGCGGCGACAGATACGCAGTATTTT. As protein: CASSELLAATDTQYF.

V is TRBV19 and J is TRBJ2-7, with D maybe TRBD2 (5 bases). The ends were cut back, 5 bases at V and 0 bases at J, with 8 bases in the middle. The CDR3 has 13 amino acids. Looked up from germline, CDR1 is LNHDA and CDR2 is SQIVND (reference sequence). CDR3 sequence: CASSDGSSYEQYF. In nucleotides, the CDR3 is TGTGCCAGTAGTGATGGGAGCTCCTACGAGCAGTACTTC.

V gene TRBV29-1 combines with J gene TRBJ1-1; tentatively, D is TRBD1 (6 bases). The CDR3 has 20 amino acids. The V and J ends lost 1 base and 0 bases respectively, with 27 bases between them. Germline CDR1 reads SQVTM; CDR2 reads ANQGSEA. CDR3: CSVEGILDSIPEPMNTEAFF. In DNA, the CDR3 is TGCAGCGTTGAAGGGATTCTGGACAGTATCCCCGAACCTATGAACACTGAAGCTTTCTTT.

The V gene is TRBV3-1 (or the pseudogene TRBV3-2), the J gene TRBJ1-4; tentatively, D is TRBD1 (5 bases). The V end lost 4 bases, the J end lost 0 bases, and 21 bases lay between the germline ends. This CDR3 has 19 residues. Germline values: CDR1 LGHDT, CDR2 YNNKEL (reference sequence). CDR3 DNA sequence: TGTGCCAGCAGCCCCTCAGTGGAGACAGACTCTGCAACTAATGAAAAACTGTTTTTT. It codes for CASSPSVETDSATNEKLFF.

This clone has only a few counts. The chain joins TRBV9 to TRBJ2-5; 7 bases match TRBD1. This CDR3 is built from 13 residues. Germline V gene sequence: CDR1 SGDLS, CDR2 YYNGEE. J was trimmed by 3 bases and V by 2 bases; bases with no gene match: 1. CDR3 amino acids: CASSVGTEETQYF. CDR3 DNA sequence: TGTGCCAGCAGCGTCGGGACAGAAGAGACCCAGTACTTC. The variable domain in full, with the rest retrieved from reference TRBV9 and TRBJ2-5, is DSGVTQTPKHLITATGQRVTLRCSPRSGDLSVYWYQQSLDQGLQFLIQYYNGEERAKGNILERFSAQQFPDLHSELNLSSLELGDSALYFCASSVGTEETQYFGPGTRLLVL.

The V call is TRBV9, the J call TRBJ2-5; perhaps TRBD2 as D (7 bases). Germline CDR1 and CDR2: SGDLS and YYNGEE. V lost 0 bases, J lost 5 bases, and 11 bases lay in between. The CDR3 totals 14 residues. The CDR3 here is CASSVVGGLETQYF. The CDR3 nucleotides read TGTGCCAGCAGCGTAGTCGGGGGGCTGGAGACCCAGTACTTC.

The genes are TRBV9 and TRBJ1-5, with TRBD1 matching 10 bases. Per germline, CDR1 SGDLS and CDR2 YYNGEE. This CDR3 region has 14 residues. The junction had 3 bases not matched to a gene; V was cut back by 5 bases and J by 4 bases. CDR3 coding DNA: TGTGCCAGCAGTATGGGACAGGGGAATCAGCCCCAGCATTTT. Its protein product is CASSMGQGNQPQHF.

The chain's CDR3 is CASSVGNRPTNEKLFF. CDR3 DNA sequence: TGTGCCAGTAGTGTGGGAAACAGGCCGACTAATGAAAAACTGTTTTTT. This sequence joins TRBV19 and TRBJ1-4, with D possibly TRBD1 on 5 matching bases. CDR3 length: 16 residues. Germline V gene data show CDR1 as LNHDA and CDR2 as SQIVND (reference sequence). The germline V and J ends were trimmed by 5 bases and 2 bases, with 15 bases remaining between them. Looking up the rest from reference TRBV19 and TRBJ1-4 gives the full variable domain: DGGITQSPKYLFRKEGQNVTLSCEQNLNHDAMYWYRQDPGQGLRLIYYSQIVNDFQKGDIAEGYSVSREKKESFPLTVTSAQKNPTAFYLCASSVGNRPTNEKLFFGSGTQLSVL.

This chain uses TRBV19 with TRBJ1-1; D possibly corresponds to TRBD1 (6 bases). V was cut by 7 bases and J by 0 bases, with 12 bases left in between. The germline CDR1 and CDR2 sequences are LNHDA and SQIVND (reference sequence). The CDR3 runs 14 residues. The CDR3 DNA reads TGTGCCAGTATCAGGGGCGGTATGAACACTGAAGCTTTCTTT. It encodes CASIRGGMNTEAFF.

This chain uses TRBV7-8 with TRBJ1-4; TRBD1 is a possible D gene (5 bases). Germline CDR1 and CDR2: SGHVS and FQNEAQ. Between the trimmed V and J ends, which lost 5 bases and 0 bases, there was a span of 10 bases. This CDR3 is built from 15 residues. The CDR3 sequence is CASSPTGATNEKLFF. Written as DNA, the CDR3 is TGTGCCAGCAGCCCCACAGGAGCAACTAATGAAAAACTGTTTTTT.

This chain connects TRBV18 to TRBJ2-6; D is unresolved. This CDR3 is 16 amino acids long. The ends were cut back, 2 bases at V and 4 bases at J, with 12 bases in the middle. Germline CDR1 reads KGHSH; CDR2 reads LQKENI. DNA of the CDR3: TGTGCCAGCTCACCAGGCTACGGCGGCGGGGCCAACGTCCTGACTTTC. The encoded protein is CASSPGYGGGANVLTF.

The rearrangement joins TRBV24-1 to TRBJ2-3; tentative D call: TRBD2 (6 bases). The ends were cut back, 5 bases at V and 2 bases at J, with 16 bases in the middle. The length of the CDR3 is 16 residues. Germline V CDR1 and CDR2: KGHDR, SFDVKD. The CDR3 sequence: CATSGGRDSYTDTQYF. As DNA, the CDR3 is TGTGCCACCAGTGGTGGTCGGGACTCTTACACAGATACGCAGTATTTT.

This clone was detected only once. This sequence joins TRBV9 and TRBJ2-2, with 11 bases aligning to TRBD2. V lost 0 bases, J lost 0 bases, and 4 bases stayed unmatched. Germline assignment: CDR1 SGDLS and CDR2 YYNGEE. The CDR3 runs to 18 residues. The CDR3 bases are TGTGCCAGCAGCGTAGGATTAGCGGGGGGGACGAACACCGGGGAGCTGTTTTTT. This gives the protein CASSVGLAGGTNTGELFF. Complete variable domain (other parts from reference TRBV9 and TRBJ2-2): DSGVTQTPKHLITATGQRVTLRCSPRSGDLSVYWYQQSLDQGLQFLIQYYNGEERAKGNILERFSAQQFPDLHSELNLSSLELGDSALYFCASSVGLAGGTNTGELFFGEGSRLTVL.

The rearrangement joins TRBV19 to TRBJ2-6, with D possibly matching TRBD1 (5 bases). V was shortened by 0 bases and J by 1 base, with 10 bases between the two germline ends. The CDR3 length is 17 residues. Germline V gene sequence: CDR1 LNHDA, CDR2 SQIVND (reference sequence). The CDR3 nucleotides read TGTGCCAGTAGTATAGACTCGACAGCGTCTGGGGCCAACGTCCTGACTTTC. It codes for CASSIDSTASGANVLTF.

The chain carries TRBV7-9 and TRBJ2-2, with 12 positions matching TRBD2. Losses at the gene ends were 4 bases for V and 6 bases for J; bases not matched to a gene: 3. Germline V gene sequence: CDR1 SEHNR, CDR2 FQNEAQ (reference sequence). This CDR3 is built from 15 residues. CDR3 DNA: TGTGCCAGCAGCTCTAGCGGGAGGGTCGCCGGGGAGCTGTTTTTT. As protein: CASSSSGRVAGELFF.

The V gene is TRBV5-6, the J gene TRBJ2-2, with TRBD2 matching 9 bases. Germline assignment: CDR1 SGHDT and CDR2 YYEEEE. This CDR3 comprises 16 residues. Trimming at V came to 4 bases and at J to 6 bases, leaving 10 bases not matched to a gene. This chain's CDR3 is CASSIAGVFQPGELFF. The CDR3 coding sequence is TGTGCCAGCAGCATAGCGGGAGTTTTCCAGCCCGGGGAGCTGTTTTTT.

V gene TRBV7-2 combines with J gene TRBJ1-3; D is uncertain. Germline lookup yields CDR1 SGHTA and CDR2 FQGNSA. The CDR3 contains 15 residues. V lost 2 bases and J lost 4, with 12 bases in between. CDR3 loop: CASSLTAVAGNTIYF. CDR3 coding DNA: TGTGCCAGCAGCTTAACAGCGGTCGCAGGAAACACCATATATTTT.

This chain joins TRBV19 and TRBJ1-2; TRBD1 matches 8 bases. The germline CDR1 and CDR2 sequences are LNHDA and SQIVND (reference sequence). J gave up 2 bases and V 6 bases, and 5 bases lay outside the gene matches. The CDR3 is 14 residues long. For the CDR3, the DNA is TGTGCCAGTAGAGTACAGGGGGTGAACTATGGCTACACCTTC. The encoded protein is CASRVQGVNYGYTF.

The table lists this clone with a count of one. The genes are TRBV19 and TRBJ2-5; 8 bases match TRBD1. The CDR3 runs 16 residues. From germline, CDR1 is LNHDA and CDR2 SQIVND (reference sequence). V gave up 0 bases and J gave up 1 base; unmatched junction bases: 4. CDR3 coding DNA: TGTGCCAGTAGTATAGACCAGGGGGCCCCCCAAGAGACCCAGTACTTC. Its translation is CASSIDQGAPQETQYF.

The rearrangement joins TRBV29-1 to TRBJ2-1; D possibly corresponds to TRBD1 (5 bases). Per germline, CDR1 SQVTM and CDR2 ANQGSEA. V shed 6 bases and J shed 9 bases, with 18 bases lying between them. The length of the CDR3 is 13 residues. The CDR3 loop reads CSVASVTAPEQFF. In nucleotides, the CDR3 is TGCAGCGTGGCGTCTGTGACAGCGCCTGAGCAGTTCTTC.

The chain has TRBV11-3 and TRBJ2-1; 10 nucleotides agree with TRBD1. Per germline, CDR1 SGHNT and CDR2 YENEEA. V trimming: 3 bases; J trimming: 6 bases; junction bases outside the gene matches: 17. There are 19 residues in the CDR3. The chain's CDR3 is CASSFFGTGALRLFNEQFF. The DNA of the CDR3 is TGTGCCAGCAGCTTCTTCGGGACAGGGGCACTTCGGTTGTTCAATGAGCAGTTCTTC.

A note on this clone: This clone may be a read error of a much larger clone one base away. V usage is TRBV7-2 and J usage is TRBJ1-1; the match to TRBD1 covers 8 bases. Germline V gives CDR1 SGHTA, CDR2 FQGNSA. V trimming: 5 bases; J trimming: 5 bases; junction bases outside the gene matches: 4. CDR3 length equals 13 residues. The CDR3 bases are TGTGCCAGCAGCCCGGACAGGGAGACTGAAGCTTTCTTT. Protein product: CASSPDRETEAFF.

The rearrangement joins TRBV7-8 to TRBJ1-1, with TRBD1 as a possible D gene (5 bases). There are 14 residues in the CDR3. Germline CDR1 and CDR2: SGHVS and FQNEAQ. With 4 bases removed from V and 1 base from J, the gap between germline ends came to 10 bases. CDR3 coding DNA: TGTGCCAGCAGCTGGGGACTGACGAACACTGAAGCTTTCTTT. Amino acids: CASSWGLTNTEAFF.

This clone appeared a single time. The chain links TRBV5-4 to TRBJ1-3; tentatively, D is TRBD1 (6 bases). CDR3 length equals 16 residues. From germline, CDR1 is SGHNT and CDR2 YYREEE (reference sequence). V lost 0 bases to trimming and J lost 0 bases, with 10 bases between them. CDR3 in amino acids: CASSLGLQGSGNTIYF. The CDR3 nucleotides read TGTGCCAGCAGCTTGGGATTACAGGGCTCTGGAAACACCATATATTTT.

V gene TRBV5-1 combines with J gene TRBJ2-2, with 9 nucleotides matching TRBD2. Germline V lookup: CDR1 SGHRS, CDR2 YFSETQ. Trimming cost V 3 bases and J 0 bases; bases outside gene matches: 6. CDR3 length: 17 amino acids. In DNA, the CDR3 is TGCGCCAGCAGCTCGTTCGCGGGGGGGGCGAACACCGGGGAGCTGTTTTTT. Protein sequence: CASSSFAGGANTGELFF.

The gene calls are TRBV10-3 and TRBJ2-5; TRBD1 aligns across 7 bases. Germline V gives CDR1 ENHRY, CDR2 SYGVKD. V shed 4 bases and J 1 base; nucleotides not matched to a gene: 9. CDR3 length: 16 amino acids. The CDR3 sequence: CAISGGPTGSQETQYF. In DNA form, the CDR3 reads TGTGCCATCAGTGGGGGACCGACAGGGTCCCAAGAGACCCAGTACTTC.

The chain uses TRBV11-2 and TRBJ2-2; 8 positions match TRBD2. This CDR3 comprises 15 residues. Germline V lookup: CDR1 SGHAT, CDR2 FQNNGV. Germline trimming cut 6 bases from V and 7 bases from J; bases unmatched to any gene: 10. The DNA of the CDR3 is TGTGCCAGCAGGGCGGGAGGCCCGCGTGTCGGGGAGCTGTTTTTT. This codes for CASRAGGPRVGELFF.